The TCR beta chain under discussion was sequenced for a study of blood T cell repertoires in COVID-19. Study-wide background: Material from acute and convalescent COVID-19 was sourced from the United States, Italy and Spain. The analysed material was cDNA or gDNA that came from T cells, B-cell-depleted T cells, or PBMCs.

There are 15 residues in the CDR3. V trimming: 10 bases; J trimming: 7 bases; junction bases outside the gene matches: 18. The germline gives CDR1 SEHNR, CDR2 FQNEAQ (reference sequence). Original processing methods: Reference gene primer amplification gave nucleated cell count estimates. Repertoires were generated with immunoSEQ multiplex PCR, while TCRdb's copy carries only in-frame clones and drops some. Clone size and V and J calls were adopted from that table, with D and trimming inferred from the DNA. This sample has 70,000 to 85,000 clones; around 88% occur once, and the top ten carry 39%. The chain has TRBV7-9 and TRBJ1-2; 7 bases are a match to TRBD1. The sample taken for sequencing was peripheral blood. The receptor was isolated from a man older than 75 with active or convalescent COVID-19. CDR3 nucleotides: TGTGCCACACTACCTCACGCCGACAGGGTAACTGGCTACACCTTC. It translates to CATLPHADRVTGYTF.